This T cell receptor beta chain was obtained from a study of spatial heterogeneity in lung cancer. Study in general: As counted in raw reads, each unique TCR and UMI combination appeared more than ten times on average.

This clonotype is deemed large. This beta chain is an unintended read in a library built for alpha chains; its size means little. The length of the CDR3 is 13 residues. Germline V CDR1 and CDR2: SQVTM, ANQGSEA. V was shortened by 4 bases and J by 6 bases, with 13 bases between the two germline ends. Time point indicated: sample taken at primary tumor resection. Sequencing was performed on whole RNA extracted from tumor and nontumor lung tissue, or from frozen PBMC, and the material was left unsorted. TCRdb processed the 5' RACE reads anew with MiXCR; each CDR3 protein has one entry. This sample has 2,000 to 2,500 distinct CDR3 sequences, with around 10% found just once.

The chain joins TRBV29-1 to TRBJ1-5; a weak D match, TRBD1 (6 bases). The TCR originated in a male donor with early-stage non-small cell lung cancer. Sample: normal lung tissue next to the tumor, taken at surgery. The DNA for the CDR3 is TGCAGCGTTGTCAAGGGCAGGGGTCAGCCCCAGCATTTT. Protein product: CSVVKGRGQPQHF.